This is a list of T cell receptor beta chains from one sample in a study of blood T cell repertoires in COVID-19. Using immunoSEQ multiplex PCR, the repertoire was profiled, and TCRdb retains in-frame clones only, with some absent. Of roughly 200,000 clones detected, about 80% appear once; the ten largest clones hold about 4.4%. The sequenced sample was peripheral blood. These receptors were collected from a man aged 50 to 60 with active or convalescent COVID-19. The CDR3 runs from the conserved cysteine through the conserved F or W. The D gene is left open where the match is weak. The size entry is marked missing in some rows and otherwise reads once, few, many or a size class.

len: 12
abundance: NA
v_gene: TRBV12-3/TRBV12-4
j_gene: TRBJ1-2
d_gene: NA
CDR3nt: TGTGCCAGCAGCCCCAACAGGGATGGCTACACCTTC
CDR3aa: CASSPNRDGYTF

len: 16
abundance: once
v_gene: TRBV28
j_gene: TRBJ1-2
d_gene: NA
CDR3nt: TGTGCCAGCAGTCCCGCCATGGGGGGAGGGTTGATGAGCTACACCTTC
CDR3aa: CASSPAMGGGLMSYTF

len: 12
abundance: NA
v_gene: TRBV19
j_gene: TRBJ1-2
d_gene: NA
CDR3nt: TGTGCCAGTAGTGGCAGTAACTATGGCTACACCTTC
CDR3aa: CASSGSNYGYTF

len: 16
abundance: once
v_gene: TRBV5-1
j_gene: TRBJ2-2
d_gene: NA
CDR3nt: TGCGCCAGCAGCTCCTTTAGACTTGCGAACACCGGGGAGCTGTTTTTT
CDR3aa: CASSSFRLANTGELFF

len: 17
abundance: NA
v_gene: TRBV27
j_gene: TRBJ2-2
d_gene: NA
CDR3nt: TGTGCCAGCATCGCTACGACAGGACGCGCGAACACCGGGGAGCTGTTTTTT
CDR3aa: CASIATTGRANTGELFF

len: 15
abundance: NA
v_gene: TRBV28
j_gene: TRBJ1-4
d_gene: NA
CDR3nt: TGTGCCAGCAGTTTCGGGGGTCGTCGGGATGAAAAACTGTTTTTT
CDR3aa: CASSFGGRRDEKLFF

len: 15
abundance: NA
v_gene: TRBV15
j_gene: TRBJ2-7
d_gene: TRBD1
CDR3nt: TGTGCCACCAGCACCCTGACAGGGGTGACCTACGAGCAGTACTTC
CDR3aa: CATSTLTGVTYEQYF

len: 16
abundance: NA
v_gene: TRBV13
j_gene: TRBJ2-1
d_gene: TRBD1
CDR3nt: TGTGCCAGCAGCTTCACAGGGGGCGCATCCTACAATGAGCAGTTCTTC
CDR3aa: CASSFTGGASYNEQFF

len: 13
abundance: NA
v_gene: TRBV29-1
j_gene: TRBJ2-3
d_gene: TRBD2
CDR3nt: TGCAGCGTTGAAACAGCGGGGGGAGATACGCAGTATTTT
CDR3aa: CSVETAGGDTQYF

len: 16
abundance: NA
v_gene: TRBV5-8
j_gene: TRBJ2-3
d_gene: NA
CDR3nt: TGTGCCAGCAGCCCCGCGATGATAGCGGGCACAGATACGCAGTATTTT
CDR3aa: CASSPAMIAGTDTQYF

len: 14
abundance: NA
v_gene: TRBV3-1/TRBV3-2
j_gene: TRBJ2-3
d_gene: NA
CDR3nt: TGTGCCAGCACCCTCACTAGCACCACAGATACGCAGTATTTT
CDR3aa: CASTLTSTTDTQYF

len: 14
abundance: once
v_gene: TRBV6-5
j_gene: TRBJ2-1
d_gene: TRBD2
CDR3nt: TGTGCCAGCAAAGTCAGCGGGGGGAGCGATGAGCAGTTCTTC
CDR3aa: CASKVSGGSDEQFF

len: 13
abundance: NA
v_gene: TRBV6-4
j_gene: TRBJ1-1
d_gene: NA
CDR3nt: TGTGCCAGCAGTGAGGAGTCTTTTACTGAAGCTTTCTTT
CDR3aa: CASSEESFTEAFF

len: 16
abundance: NA
v_gene: TRBV7-7
j_gene: TRBJ2-2
d_gene: TRBD2
CDR3nt: TGTGCCAGCAGCGGACTAGCGGGGGCCAACACCGGGGAGCTGTTTTTT
CDR3aa: CASSGLAGANTGELFF

len: 15
abundance: NA
v_gene: TRBV7-9
j_gene: TRBJ1-2
d_gene: TRBD1
CDR3nt: TGTGCCAGCAGCTTAGCGGACAGGGGGGGTTATGGCTACACCTTC
CDR3aa: CASSLADRGGYGYTF

len: 14
abundance: NA
v_gene: TRBV23-1
j_gene: TRBJ1-2
d_gene: TRBD1
CDR3nt: TGCGCCAGCAGCCTAGGACAGGGTGTCTATGGCTACACCTTC
CDR3aa: CASSLGQGVYGYTF

len: 14
abundance: NA
v_gene: TRBV3-1/TRBV3-2
j_gene: TRBJ1-2
d_gene: TRBD1
CDR3nt: TGTGCCAGCAGCCCCGGGACAGCTAACTATGGCTACACCTTC
CDR3aa: CASSPGTANYGYTF

len: 17
abundance: NA
v_gene: TRBV1
j_gene: TRBJ2-2
d_gene: NA
CDR3nt: TGCACCAGCAGCCAAGATATTAGCGGCTATAACACCGGGGAGCTGTTTTTT
CDR3aa: CTSSQDISGYNTGELFF

len: 14
abundance: once
v_gene: TRBV19
j_gene: TRBJ1-4
d_gene: TRBD1
CDR3nt: TGTGCCAGTAGTATGGGACAGATCAATGAAAAACTGTTTTTT
CDR3aa: CASSMGQINEKLFF

len: 16
abundance: NA
v_gene: TRBV5-1
j_gene: TRBJ2-2
d_gene: TRBD2
CDR3nt: TGCGCCAGCAGCTTGGGCGGTAGCGGGGTCACCGGGGAGCTGTTTTTT
CDR3aa: CASSLGGSGVTGELFF

len: 13
abundance: NA
v_gene: TRBV6-5
j_gene: TRBJ2-7
d_gene: NA
CDR3nt: TGTGCCAGCAGTTTGGCATTAGGGGGCGAGCAGTACTTC
CDR3aa: CASSLALGGEQYF

len: 15
abundance: NA
v_gene: TRBV7-2
j_gene: TRBJ1-6
d_gene: NA
CDR3nt: TGTGCCAGCAGCTTACAGGGGCGCATGTTGTCACCCCTCCACTTT
CDR3aa: CASSLQGRMLSPLHF

len: 11
abundance: NA
v_gene: TRBV2
j_gene: TRBJ1-1
d_gene: NA
CDR3nt: TGTGCCAGCAGTCAAACGGTGAATGCTTTCTTT
CDR3aa: CASSQTVNAFF

len: 15
abundance: NA
v_gene: TRBV5-1
j_gene: TRBJ1-2
d_gene: TRBD1
CDR3nt: TGCGCCAGCAGCATACAGGGGGGAGTTTCCTATGGCTACACCTTC
CDR3aa: CASSIQGGVSYGYTF

len: 13
abundance: NA
v_gene: TRBV7-6
j_gene: TRBJ1-2
d_gene: TRBD1
CDR3nt: TGTGCCAGCAGCAGGGACAGGGGTCAAGGCTACACCTTC
CDR3aa: CASSRDRGQGYTF

len: 15
abundance: NA
v_gene: TRBV5-6
j_gene: TRBJ2-5
d_gene: TRBD2
CDR3nt: TGTGCCAGCAGCCCGGGACTAGCGGGCCAAGAGACCCAGTACTTC
CDR3aa: CASSPGLAGQETQYF

len: 16
abundance: NA
v_gene: TRBV28
j_gene: TRBJ2-1
d_gene: TRBD2
CDR3nt: TGTGCCAGCAGTTTATCCAGCGGGGGGGCCCTGAATGAGCAGTTCTTC
CDR3aa: CASSLSSGGALNEQFF

len: 14
abundance: NA
v_gene: TRBV7-8
j_gene: TRBJ1-3
d_gene: NA
CDR3nt: TGTGCCAGCAGCCCACTAGGAGGGGGAAACACCATATATTTT
CDR3aa: CASSPLGGGNTIYF

len: 18
abundance: NA
v_gene: TRBV5-1
j_gene: TRBJ2-1
d_gene: NA
CDR3nt: TGCGCCAGCAGCTTTGGGGGGTCCCAGGGGGGCTCCTACAATGAGCAGTTCTTC
CDR3aa: CASSFGGSQGGSYNEQFF

len: 13
abundance: NA
v_gene: TRBV19
j_gene: TRBJ1-2
d_gene: NA
CDR3nt: TGTGCCAGCGGGGGAGGGGGTAATAGTGGCTACACCTTC
CDR3aa: CASGGGGNSGYTF

len: 14
abundance: NA
v_gene: TRBV7-9
j_gene: TRBJ2-1
d_gene: NA
CDR3nt: TGTGCCAGCAGCTCGGGACTTTCCCGGAATGAGCAGTTCTTC
CDR3aa: CASSSGLSRNEQFF

len: 13
abundance: NA
v_gene: TRBV7-7
j_gene: TRBJ2-5
d_gene: NA
CDR3nt: TGTGCCAGCAGCTTAGCGTTGAGGGAGACCCAGTACTTC
CDR3aa: CASSLALRETQYF

len: 17
abundance: NA
v_gene: TRBV2
j_gene: TRBJ1-4
d_gene: TRBD1
CDR3nt: TGTGCCAGCAGTCGGGACAGGCGGACAGCAACTAATGAAAAACTGTTTTTT
CDR3aa: CASSRDRRTATNEKLFF

len: 16
abundance: NA
v_gene: TRBV6-1
j_gene: TRBJ2-3
d_gene: TRBD2
CDR3nt: TGTGCCAGCAGTGAGGGGGCGGGGGGGCCGACAGATACGCAGTATTTT
CDR3aa: CASSEGAGGPTDTQYF

len: 13
abundance: NA
v_gene: TRBV6-5
j_gene: TRBJ1-2
d_gene: TRBD1
CDR3nt: TGTGCCAGCAGGCGACAGGGGGCGCATGGCTACACCTTC
CDR3aa: CASRRQGAHGYTF

len: 15
abundance: NA
v_gene: TRBV29-1
j_gene: TRBJ1-1
d_gene: NA
CDR3nt: TGCAGCGCCCAACCCGGACGGACATCTAACACTGAAGCTTTCTTT
CDR3aa: CSAQPGRTSNTEAFF

len: 15
abundance: NA
v_gene: TRBV15
j_gene: TRBJ1-1
d_gene: NA
CDR3nt: TGTGCCACCAGCAGAGATGGGAGGGCGGGCACTGAAGCTTTCTTT
CDR3aa: CATSRDGRAGTEAFF

len: 13
abundance: NA
v_gene: TRBV25-1
j_gene: TRBJ1-3
d_gene: TRBD1
CDR3nt: TGTGCCAGCGGTGAAACAGACAGGGGCACCATATATTTT
CDR3aa: CASGETDRGTIYF

len: 13
abundance: NA
v_gene: TRBV7-9
j_gene: TRBJ1-1
d_gene: TRBD1
CDR3nt: TGTGCCAGTCGGACAGGGGGCAACACTGAAGCTTTCTTT
CDR3aa: CASRTGGNTEAFF

len: 14
abundance: once
v_gene: TRBV5-4
j_gene: TRBJ1-1
d_gene: NA
CDR3nt: TGTGCCAGCAGCTTGGAGATAGGAGGGACTGAAGCTTTCTTT
CDR3aa: CASSLEIGGTEAFF

len: 14
abundance: NA
v_gene: TRBV29-1
j_gene: TRBJ1-5
d_gene: NA
CDR3nt: TGCAGCGTTAACGGACTGGGCAGCAATCAGCCCCAGCATTTT
CDR3aa: CSVNGLGSNQPQHF

len: 13
abundance: NA
v_gene: TRBV5-1
j_gene: TRBJ2-2
d_gene: NA
CDR3nt: TGCGCCAGCAGCTTGGCGGGGACCGGGGAGCTGTTTTTT
CDR3aa: CASSLAGTGELFF

len: 15
abundance: NA
v_gene: TRBV10-3
j_gene: TRBJ2-7
d_gene: TRBD1
CDR3nt: TGTGCCATCAGTGCCCCCGGACAGGGCGCTTACGAGCAGTACTTC
CDR3aa: CAISAPGQGAYEQYF

len: 16
abundance: NA
v_gene: TRBV28
j_gene: TRBJ2-5
d_gene: TRBD1
CDR3nt: TGTGCCAGCACAGGACCAGGGGGCTTTGGACAAGAGACCCAGTACTTC
CDR3aa: CASTGPGGFGQETQYF

len: 14
abundance: NA
v_gene: TRBV7-6
j_gene: TRBJ2-1
d_gene: NA
CDR3nt: TGTGCCAGCAGCTTAGAGACACCTTTAGATGAGCAGTTCTTC
CDR3aa: CASSLETPLDEQFF

len: 17
abundance: NA
v_gene: TRBV2
j_gene: TRBJ1-6
d_gene: TRBD1
CDR3nt: TGTGCCAGCAATGGACAGGTTTTTAGCTCCTATAATTCACCCCTCCACTTT
CDR3aa: CASNGQVFSSYNSPLHF

len: 15
abundance: NA
v_gene: TRBV5-1
j_gene: TRBJ2-3
d_gene: TRBD1
CDR3nt: TGCGCCAGCAGCTCGCGGACAGGGAGCACAGATACGCAGTATTTT
CDR3aa: CASSSRTGSTDTQYF

len: 15
abundance: NA
v_gene: TRBV4-3
j_gene: TRBJ1-2
d_gene: TRBD1
CDR3nt: TGCGCCAGCAGCCAAGAAGGACAGGGCGATCGTGGCTACACCTTC
CDR3aa: CASSQEGQGDRGYTF

len: 14
abundance: NA
v_gene: TRBV18
j_gene: TRBJ2-3
d_gene: TRBD2
CDR3nt: TGTGCCAGCTCACCGGGACTAGCGGGGGATACGCAGTATTTT
CDR3aa: CASSPGLAGDTQYF

len: 16
abundance: NA
v_gene: TRBV3-1/TRBV3-2
j_gene: TRBJ1-3
d_gene: TRBD1
CDR3nt: TGTGCCAGCAGCCAAGTCCTACAGGGGACTGGAAACACCATATATTTT
CDR3aa: CASSQVLQGTGNTIYF